This TCR beta chain was recorded in a study of blood T cells in healthy people across ages. General study points: Nothing was known about donor CMV status, and this possibly confounded expanded clonotype changes. With naive T cell percentage, TCR beta diversity showed a strong correlation.

Remarks on this clonotype: What it binds is not known.

Germline V CDR1 and CDR2: MNHEY, SVGEGT. The CDR3 consists of 12 residues. V gave up 1 base and J gave up 3 bases, with 3 bases separating them. Then a second PCR, running about 7 to 11 cycles, was carried out with a sample-barcoded 5' primer and a J-beta primer mix. Tagging of each cDNA molecule was performed by a template-switch adaptor with 12 random nucleotides. TCRdb reprocessed the 5' RACE reads with MiXCR, giving one entry per CDR3 protein. The sample shows about 640,000 distinct CDR3 sequences, around 43% of them seen only once. J is TRBJ2-5 and V is TRBV6-2 or TRBV6-3; D not resolved. Sequencing was done on a sample of blood. This clonotype was obtained from an elderly man in good health. The CDR3 sequence is CASSYFKETQYF. CDR3 nucleotides: TGTGCCAGCAGTTACTTTAAAGAGACCCAGTACTTC.